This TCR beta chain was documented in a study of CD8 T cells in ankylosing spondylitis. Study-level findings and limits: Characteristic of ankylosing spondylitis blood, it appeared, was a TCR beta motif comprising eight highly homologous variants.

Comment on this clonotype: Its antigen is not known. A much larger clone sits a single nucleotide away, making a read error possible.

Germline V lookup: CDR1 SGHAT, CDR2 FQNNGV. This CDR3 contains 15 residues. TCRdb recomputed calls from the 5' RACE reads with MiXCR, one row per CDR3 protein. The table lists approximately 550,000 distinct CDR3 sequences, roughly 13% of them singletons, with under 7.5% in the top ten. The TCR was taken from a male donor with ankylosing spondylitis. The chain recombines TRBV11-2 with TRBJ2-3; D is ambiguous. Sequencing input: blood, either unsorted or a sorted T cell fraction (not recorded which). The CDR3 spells CACSLGQDSTDTQYF. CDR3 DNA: TGTGCCTGCAGCTTAGGGCAGGATAGCACAGATACGCAGTATTTT.